The next 8 T cell receptor beta chains were all read from a single sample in a study of blood T cells in healthy people across ages (dated by TCRdb to between 2014 and 2017). The library was built by means of 5' RACE. Sequencing used an Illumina HiSeq 2500. A second PCR of roughly 7 to 11 cycles was performed with a sample-barcoded 5' primer and a J-beta primer mix. TCRdb trimmed the raw reads at Q25, called clones with MiXCR and kept productive beta chains. Every entry covers one CDR3 protein and lists the most common genes and DNA from its rows. Here the sample has 750,000 to 950,000 distinct CDR3 sequences; 25% to 30% occur a single time. The ten biggest clones cover 3% of the sample. Another study also made use of these data, one on T cells of mothers and their children.

The sequencing sample was made of blood. These receptors all come from a boy aged 10-17 years in good health.

This clonotype came up a few times. The gene calls are TRBV20-1 and TRBJ2-3, with 8 bases lining up with TRBD2. This CDR3 has 14 residues. CDR1 and CDR2 (germline): DFQATT, SNEGSKA (reference sequence). CDR3 in DNA: TGCAGCGTAAGCCGGGGGGGCTTTGAAGATACGCAGTATTTT. This sequence encodes CSVSRGGFEDTQYF.

The rearrangement joins TRBV20-1 to TRBJ2-7; 7 bases match TRBD1. The CDR3 contains 13 residues. V lost 6 bases to trimming and J lost 6 bases; unmatched junction nucleotides: 11. Per the germline V gene, CDR1 is DFQATT and CDR2 is SNEGSKA (reference sequence). The CDR3 loop reads CSATRSQGTEQYF. CDR3 bases: TGCAGTGCCACGAGGTCACAGGGGACCGAGCAGTACTTC.

There are a few counts of this clonotype. This sequence joins TRBV20-1 and TRBJ2-5; tentatively, D is TRBD2 (5 bases). The J call may be wrong; the DNA end is better matched by TRBJ2-7. CDR1 and CDR2 (germline): DFQATT, SNEGSKA (reference sequence). This CDR3 has 12 amino acids. The CDR3 DNA reads as TGCAGTGCCGGCTGGGAGACCTACGAGCAGTACTTC. This encodes CSAGWETYEQYF.

The chain couples TRBV7-9 to TRBJ2-7; perhaps TRBD1 as D (5 bases). V shed 4 bases and J shed 1 base, with 17 bases lying between them. The CDR3 consists of 16 residues. Looked up from germline, CDR1 is SEHNR and CDR2 is FQNEAQ (reference sequence). CDR3 coding DNA: TGTGCCAGCAGCTCACTTGGACAAGGTTTTTCCTACGAGCAGTACTTC. Translating it yields CASSSLGQGFSYEQYF.

This rearrangement joins TRBV5-6 to TRBJ2-1, with TRBD2 matching 9 bases. The CDR3 runs to 15 residues. CDR1 and CDR2 (germline): SGHDT, YYEEEE. The junction had 2 bases not matched to a gene; V was cut back by 1 base and J by 3 bases. Here the CDR3 DNA reads TGTGCCAGCAGCTTGCAGCGGGGGGACTACAATGAGCAGTTCTTC. As protein: CASSLQRGDYNEQFF.

This clonotype appeared a few times. The chain combines TRBV12-3 or TRBV12-4 with TRBJ2-7, with D perhaps being TRBD1 or TRBD2 (7 bases each). The V and J ends lost 6 bases and 2 bases respectively, with 17 bases between them. This CDR3 spans 15 amino acids. CDR3 loop: CASSAGGDSTYEQYF. For the CDR3, the DNA is TGTGCCAGCAGCGCAGGGGGGGACTCAACCTACGAGCAGTACTTC.

This clonotype was observed a few times. This chain connects TRBV14 to TRBJ2-7; D not certain. The V end lost 8 bases, the J end lost 2 bases, and 13 bases lay between the germline ends. The CDR3 contains 13 residues. CDR1 SGHDN and CDR2 FVKESK come from the germline V gene. DNA for the CDR3: TGTGCCAGCTCGGTTCCAGGCACCTACGAGCAGTACTTC. Protein: CASSVPGTYEQYF.

The chain uses TRBV5-1 and TRBJ2-5; 7 nucleotides agree with TRBD1. Trimming at V came to 0 bases and at J to 1 base, leaving 6 bases not matched to a gene. This CDR3 contains 16 residues. The germline gives CDR1 SGHRS, CDR2 YFSETQ. The chain's CDR3 is CASSLGGTAAQETQYF. CDR3 DNA sequence: TGCGCCAGCAGCTTGGGTGGGACAGCGGCCCAAGAGACCCAGTACTTC.